The 10 T cell receptor beta chains in this list originate from one sample, sequenced in a study of neurological immune-mediated disorders. Indicated time point: longitudinal time-point 2. In TCRdb, the 5' RACE reads were re-called with MiXCR into one record per CDR3 protein. The sample has 60,000 to 75,000 distinct CDR3 sequences, around 10% seen once. The material sequenced was PBMCs. These receptors were obtained from a man aged 25 to 40 in good health.

This clonotype was seen repeatedly, ten times or more. V is TRBV5-1 and J is TRBJ2-7, with D unclear. CDR3 size: 13 residues. V was clipped by 3 bases and J by 5 bases, with 12 bases between them. From germline, CDR1 is SGHRS and CDR2 YFSETQ. CDR3 nucleotide sequence: TGCGCCAGCAGCTGGACCTTACGGGACGAGCAGTACTTC. As protein: CASSWTLRDEQYF.

This clonotype was observed at least ten times. The V call is TRBV5-1, the J call TRBJ1-1, with no clear D. CDR3 size: 13 residues. V lost 5 bases and J 1 base, leaving 9 bases between the germline ends. CDR1 is SGHRS, CDR2 YFSETQ, per germline. The CDR3 spells CASRPDQNTEAFF. The CDR3 DNA is TGCGCCAGCAGACCGGACCAGAACACTGAAGCTTTCTTT.

This clonotype was counted ten times or more. J is TRBJ2-3 and V is TRBV27, with TRBD2 matching over 10 bases. The germline V gene encodes CDR1 MNHEY and CDR2 SMNVEV (reference sequence). This CDR3 has 14 amino acids. V was pared by 6 bases and J by 4 bases, with 4 bases of the junction left unmatched. The CDR3 sequence is CASSPAGGPDTQYF. The CDR3 DNA reads as TGTGCCAGCAGCCCAGCGGGAGGGCCAGATACGCAGTATTTT.

This clonotype was detected many times. The rearrangement joins TRBV20-1 to TRBJ1-1; the D is unclear. V lost 0 bases, J lost 0 bases, and 14 bases lay in between. CDR3 length equals 16 residues. Germline-derived CDR1 and CDR2 are DFQATT and SNEGSKA (reference sequence). CDR3 residues: CSARDWRVEMNTEAFF. Written as DNA, the CDR3 is TGCAGTGCTAGAGATTGGAGGGTGGAGATGAACACTGAAGCTTTCTTT.

This clonotype has ten or more counts. The chain is built from TRBV11-3 and TRBJ2-1; 11 bases line up with TRBD2. This CDR3 has 15 amino acids. After removal of 5 bases from V and 5 bases from J, the junction contained 5 bases not matched to a gene. In germline, CDR1 is SGHNT, CDR2 YENEEA. This CDR3 reads CASSQGLAANNEQFF. CDR3 sequence (DNA): TGTGCCAGCAGCCAGGGACTAGCGGCCAACAATGAGCAGTTCTTC.

This clonotype was seen many times. The chain uses TRBV7-6 and TRBJ2-3; D uncertain. The CDR3 length is 13 residues. The V end was cut by 5 bases, the J end by 0 bases, with 6 bases between. Per germline, CDR1 SGHVS and CDR2 FNYEAQ. CDR3 protein: CASSPFSTDTQYF. For the CDR3, the DNA is TGTGCCAGCAGCCCCTTTAGCACAGATACGCAGTATTTT.

This clonotype was observed many times. The chain couples TRBV5-1 to TRBJ2-1; TRBD2 agrees at 7 bases. Trimming removed 5 bases from V and 5 bases from J; junction bases left unmatched: 13. Germline lookup yields CDR1 SGHRS and CDR2 YFSETQ. There are 16 residues in the CDR3. CDR3 DNA: TGCGCCAGCAGTCGGGCGGGTGCGGGGGTCAACAATGAGCAGTTCTTC. Translation: CASSRAGAGVNNEQFF.

This clonotype was seen at least ten times. This chain links TRBV7-7 with TRBJ2-1; tentatively, D is TRBD2 (6 bases). Germline CDR1 and CDR2: SSHAT and FNYEAQ (reference sequence). The V end lost 1 base, the J end lost 9 bases, and 13 bases lay between the germline ends. The CDR3 has 14 amino acids. The chain's CDR3 is CASSLVPGLSEQFF. The CDR3 DNA sequence: TGTGCCAGCAGCTTAGTGCCGGGACTGAGTGAGCAGTTCTTC.

In this sample, this clonotype turned up many times. This chain links TRBV10-3 with TRBJ2-1; D tentatively reads TRBD1 or TRBD2 (5 bases each). The CDR3 totals 21 residues. CDR1 and CDR2 from the germline V gene are ENHRY and SYGVKD. V was trimmed by 4 bases and J by 0 bases, leaving 28 bases between them. CDR3 nucleotides: TGTGCCATCAGTGGGGTACGGGGCAGACCTTCTACCCTTAGCTCCTACAATGAGCAGTTCTTC. This sequence encodes CAISGVRGRPSTLSSYNEQFF.

This clonotype was found many times. The chain joins TRBV6-5 to TRBJ2-7; possibly TRBD1 for D (8 bases). The germline V gene encodes CDR1 MNHEY and CDR2 SVGAGI. The CDR3 runs to 13 residues. The V end was cut by 7 bases, the J end by 4 bases, with 14 bases between. CDR3 nucleotides: TGTGCCAGCAACGGGGGGACAGGATACGAGCAGTACTTC. Amino acid sequence: CASNGGTGYEQYF.